This section outlines one TCR beta chain sequence together with its context. Authors' analysis steps: Amplification with reference gene primers provided the estimates of nucleated cell counts. Produced via immunoSEQ multiplex PCR; TCRdb's table is partial and in-frame only. V and J calls and clone size are those listed in that table; D and trimming were worked out from the DNA. The sample carries under 300,000 clones, 79% recorded once. The sample belongs to a study of blood T cell repertoires in COVID-19. Overall study context: Acute and convalescent COVID-19 samples came from the United States, Italy and Spain. The analysed material was cDNA or gDNA that came from T cells, B-cell-depleted T cells, or PBMCs.

There are 15 residues in the CDR3. V was pared by 4 bases and J by 3 bases, with 3 bases of the junction left unmatched. CDR1 and CDR2 (germline): SGDLS, YYNGEE. Sequencing used peripheral blood. V gene TRBV9 combines with J gene TRBJ2-3; 12 bases match TRBD2. This receptor was obtained from a woman aged 40 to 49 with active or convalescent COVID-19. The CDR3: CASSPSGGGTDTQYF. The CDR3 coding sequence is TGTGCCAGCAGCCCTAGCGGGGGGGGAACAGATACGCAGTATTTT.